Following are 20 T cell receptor beta chains from one sample sequenced in a study of CD4 and CD8 cells across lung adenocarcinoma regions. Each CDR3 protein is one row after TCRdb ran MiXCR on the PCR reads. The sample includes around 20,000 distinct CDR3 sequences, roughly 46% seen only once; the top ten take roughly a fifth. The sequencing input was CD4+ T cells from the margin of a lung tumor. These TCRs come from a male donor with lung adenocarcinoma. The CD4 and CD8 labels of this study may be unreliable.

This clonotype was counted many times. This chain joins TRBV6-5 and TRBJ2-5, with D possibly TRBD1 on 5 matching bases. The J call may not be correct, given that the DNA end is closer to TRBJ2-7. The CDR3 is made up of 16 amino acids. Per the germline V gene, CDR1 is MNHEY and CDR2 is SVGAGI. For the CDR3, the DNA is TGTGCCAGCAGTTACTCTACTCCATCTCAGGGCCACGAGCAGTACTTC. It is translated as CASSYSTPSQGHEQYF.

This clonotype was picked up many times. V is TRBV11-2 and J is TRBJ1-1; 9 nucleotides agree with TRBD1. With 5 bases clipped from V and 8 bases from J, the junction kept 9 bases outside the gene matches. Germline CDR1 is SGHAT and CDR2 is FQNNGV. The CDR3 extends over 14 amino acids. The CDR3 DNA sequence: TGTGCCAGCAGCCTTAACGAAGGACAGGGGGAAGCTTTCTTT. This sequence encodes CASSLNEGQGEAFF. Together with reference TRBV11-2 and TRBJ1-1, the CDR3 gives the full variable domain: EAGVAQSPRYKIIEKRQSVAFWCNPISGHATLYWYQQILGQGPKLLIQFQNNGVVDDSQLPKDRFSAERLKGVDSTLKIQPAKLEDSAVYLCASSLNEGQGEAFFGQGTRLTVV.

A remark on this clonotype: A read error may produce the germline difference seen at one junction end. This chain links TRBV4-1 with TRBJ2-5, with 7 positions matching TRBD1. The germline V gene has CDR1 MGHRA and CDR2 YSYEKL. This CDR3 comprises 16 residues. This CDR3 is CASGGEGGRDPETQYF. CDR3 bases: TGCGCCAGCGGGGGAGAAGGGGGCAGGGACCCAGAGACCCAGTATTTC.

For this clonotype: Germline and junction disagree at one end, which may indicate a read error. The genes are TRBV27 and TRBJ2-5, with D possibly being TRBD1 (5 bases). Germline assignment: CDR1 MNHEY and CDR2 SMNVEV (reference sequence). The CDR3 totals 13 residues. DNA of the CDR3: TGTGCCAGCAGTACACGACAGAAAGAGACCCTGTCCTTC. This encodes CASSTRQKETLSF.

This clonotype has only one observation. The chain couples TRBV6-1 to TRBJ2-3; D unresolved. V dropped 11 bases and J dropped 4 bases, with 22 bases sitting between them. Germline V gene lookup returns CDR1 MNHNS and CDR2 SASEGT. This CDR3 has 15 amino acids. The CDR3 bases are TGTGCCGCGCGACCCAGGAGCGCCCTCCCAGATACGCAGTATTTT. It is translated as CAARPRSALPDTQYF.

This clonotype was recorded at least ten times. V usage is TRBV10-2 and J usage is TRBJ2-3; D possibly corresponds to TRBD1 (6 bases). This CDR3 comprises 13 residues. The V end was cut by 4 bases, the J end by 11 bases, with 16 bases between. CDR1 and CDR2 from the germline V gene are WSHSY and SAAADI. This CDR3 reads CASSGRTEGVQYF. Written as DNA, the CDR3 is TGCGCCAGCAGTGGACGGACTGAGGGGGTGCAGTATTTT.

V gene TRBV11-3 combines with J gene TRBJ2-1; D not resolved. V lost 3 bases and J lost 9, with 9 bases in between. CDR1 and CDR2 (germline): SGHNT, YENEEA. The CDR3 is made up of 12 amino acids. The CDR3 DNA reads as TGTGCCAGCAGCTTGGGTTGGGGTGAGCAGTTCTTC. This gives the protein CASSLGWGEQFF.

Here the CDR3 DNA reads TGTGCCATCAGTGACGGACTAGCAAGTTACTACGAGCAGTACTTC. Protein sequence: CAISDGLASYYEQYF. The chain joins TRBV10-3 to TRBJ2-5; 8 nucleotides align to TRBD2. The DNA end is more similar to TRBJ2-7, so the J call may be wrong. The CDR3 covers 15 residues. Germline V gene data show CDR1 as ENHRY and CDR2 as SYGVKD.

V is TRBV6-4 and J is TRBJ2-3; D may correspond to TRBD1 or TRBD2 (6 bases each). The J call may be wrong; the DNA end is better matched by TRBJ2-7. CDR3 length: 15 residues. Per the germline V gene, CDR1 is MRHNA and CDR2 is SNTAGT. CDR3 residues: CGAGDGGRDQDTQYF. The CDR3 DNA sequence: TGTGGCGCGGGTGACGGGGGCCGGGACCAAGATACGCAGTACTTC.

This clonotype showed up just a few times. This chain connects TRBV5-1 to TRBJ2-5; weak D call: TRBD1 (5 bases). CDR1 is SGHRS and CDR2 is YFSETQ in the germline V gene. This CDR3 contains 15 residues. Trimming took 0 bases from V and 5 from J, leaving 14 bases between them. The CDR3 region is CASSLEQGIGETQYF. In DNA, the CDR3 is TGCGCCAGCAGCTTGGAGCAGGGCATAGGGGAGACCCAGTACTTC.

The chain joins TRBV12-3 or TRBV12-4 to TRBJ1-2; 9 bases line up with TRBD1. The CDR3 extends over 13 amino acids. Trimming took 5 bases from V and 7 from J; bases not matched to a gene: 5. The CDR3 loop reads CASSDRGNTGYTF. The DNA of the CDR3 is TGTGCCAGCAGTGACAGGGGGAACACTGGCTACACCTTC.

This sequence joins TRBV27 and TRBJ2-5; 8 bases agree with TRBD2. V lost 6 bases to trimming and J lost 2 bases; unmatched junction nucleotides: 11. The CDR3 runs 16 residues. Germline loops: CDR1 MNHEY, CDR2 SMNVEV (reference sequence). DNA of the CDR3: TGTGCCAGCAGGACGGGACTAGTAAATCGACAAGAGACCCAGTACTTC. Residues: CASRTGLVNRQETQYF.

The J gene is TRBJ2-5, the V gene TRBV10-3, with 7 bases identical to TRBD1. The CDR3 length is 14 residues. V lost 6 bases, J lost 3 bases, and 7 bases stayed unmatched. From germline, CDR1 is ENHRY and CDR2 SYGVKD. The CDR3 sequence is CAIRASGTEETQYF. CDR3 coding DNA: TGTGCCATCAGAGCTTCCGGGACAGAAGAGACCCAGTACTTC.

This clonotype was seen at least ten times. V and J are TRBV27 and TRBJ2-5, with 9 nucleotides matching TRBD2. This CDR3 has 16 residues. Looked up from germline, CDR1 is MNHEY and CDR2 is SMNVEV (reference sequence). Germline trimming cut 3 bases from V and 5 bases from J; bases unmatched to any gene: 10. The chain's CDR3 is CASSLNSAGGWETQYF. The CDR3 DNA reads TGTGCCAGCAGTTTGAATTCGGCGGGAGGGTGGGAGACCCAGTACTTC.

This clonotype was picked up one time. V and J are TRBV10-2 and TRBJ2-4, with D tentatively TRBD1 or TRBD2 (5 bases each). The CDR3 totals 16 residues. V lost 0 bases and J 8 bases, leaving 17 bases between the germline ends. CDR1 and CDR2 (germline): WSHSY, SAAADI. The CDR3 region is CASSESTRGVQDIQYF. The CDR3 DNA reads TGCGCCAGCAGTGAGTCCACGAGGGGAGTCCAGGACATTCAGTACTTC.

At least ten counts were recorded for this clonotype. The chain joins TRBV10-3 to TRBJ2-5; 9 bases map to TRBD2. This CDR3 region has 14 residues. Per the germline V gene, CDR1 is ENHRY and CDR2 is SYGVKD. V trimming: 5 bases; J trimming: 11 bases; junction bases outside the gene matches: 12. The CDR3 reads CAISWSSGTGEQYF. DNA for the CDR3: TGTGCCATCAGTTGGTCTAGCGGGACTGGGGAGCAGTACTTC.

The chain uses TRBV6-1 and TRBJ2-4, with D perhaps matching TRBD1 or TRBD2 (5 bases each). V gave up 9 bases and J gave up 13 bases, with 22 bases separating them. Per the germline V gene, CDR1 is MNHNS and CDR2 is SASEGT. The CDR3 is made up of 13 amino acids. In DNA form, the CDR3 reads TGTGCCAGGGGGCTGGGAGCAGAAAATACGCAGTACTTC. Translation: CARGLGAENTQYF.

This clonotype was found many times. The V call is TRBV11-2, the J call TRBJ1-2; perhaps TRBD1 as D (5 bases). Germline V CDR1 and CDR2: SGHAT, FQNNGV. The ends were cut back, 1 base at V and 5 bases at J, with 14 bases in the middle. The CDR3 loop spans 15 amino acids. CDR3 nucleotides: TGTGCCAGCAGCTTAGGGAGGGACGGATATTATGGCTACACCTTC. It translates to CASSLGRDGYYGYTF.

J is TRBJ2-1 and V is TRBV12-3 or TRBV12-4; D is unresolved. Trimming left V 7 bases short and J 1 base short, with 8 bases between. CDR3 length: 13 amino acids. The CDR3 spells CASNRISYNEQFF. CDR3 nucleotide sequence: TGTGCCAGCAATCGGATATCCTACAATGAGCAGTTCTTC.

This clonotype ranks as medium-sized. This chain connects TRBV6-4 to TRBJ2-1, with 8 bases that match TRBD1. From germline, CDR1 is MRHNA and CDR2 SNTAGT. The CDR3 runs 13 residues. V was clipped by 6 bases and J by 8 bases; unmatched bases: 6. Written as DNA, the CDR3 is TGTGCCAGCAGAGGACAGGGAGTCCATGAGCAGTTCTTC. It yields the protein CASRGQGVHEQFF.